This T cell receptor beta chain stems from a study of breast tumors, draining lymph nodes, adjacent tissues. Study-wide points: Findings are consistent with lymph node origin and intratumoral expansion of most tumor T cells.

Using its own MiXCR run on the multiplex PCR reads, TCRdb lists one record per CDR3 protein. The sample lists about 140,000 distinct CDR3 sequences; 32% were seen once. CDR1 SEHNR and CDR2 FQNEAQ come from the germline V gene (reference sequence). The CDR3 is 15 residues long. The J segment lost 7 bases and the V segment lost 5 bases, leaving 13 bases of the junction unmatched. Axillary draining lymph nodes of breast cancer patients supplied the node samples. The sample holds many counts of this clonotype. The antigen is undetermined. The sequenced sample was axillary lymph node tissue. V and J are TRBV7-9 and TRBJ2-7, with 8 nucleotides matching TRBD1. This clonotype was sampled from a female donor with breast cancer. Some clones in this sample may be carry-over from other donors' samples. The CDR3 region has the DNA TGTGCCAGCAGCCCGCTCGCTCAGGGGGCTAGAGAGCAGTACTTC. Translating it yields CASSPLAQGAREQYF.